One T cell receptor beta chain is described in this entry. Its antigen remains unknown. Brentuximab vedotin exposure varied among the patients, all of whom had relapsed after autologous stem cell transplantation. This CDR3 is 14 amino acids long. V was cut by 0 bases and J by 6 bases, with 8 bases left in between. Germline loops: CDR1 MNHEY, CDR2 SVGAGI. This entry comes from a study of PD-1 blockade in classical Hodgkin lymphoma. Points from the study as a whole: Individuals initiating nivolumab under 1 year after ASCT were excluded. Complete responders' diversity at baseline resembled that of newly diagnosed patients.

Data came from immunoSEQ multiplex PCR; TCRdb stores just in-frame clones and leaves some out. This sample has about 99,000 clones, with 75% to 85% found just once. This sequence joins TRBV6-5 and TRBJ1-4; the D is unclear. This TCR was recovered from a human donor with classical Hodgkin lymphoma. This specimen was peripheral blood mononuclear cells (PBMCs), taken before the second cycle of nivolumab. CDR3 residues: CASSYSGSDEKLFF. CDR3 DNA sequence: TGTGCCAGCAGTTACTCGGGGTCGGATGAAAAACTGTTTTTT.